The table lists the clone carrying this TCR beta chain with a few counts. Its target is not known. The data were obtained in a study of blood T cells in healthy people across ages. The overall study: Researchers report that template switching captured about one barcoded beta molecule per two T cells.

The use of a sample-barcoded 5' primer and a J-beta primer mix characterized a second PCR of 7 to 11 cycles. One entry per CDR3 protein, called by TCRdb with MiXCR from the 5' RACE reads. This table has 750,000 to 950,000 distinct CDR3 sequences, around 29% appearing once. Study-wide results and limits: Across samples, TCR beta diversity tracked strongly with naive T cell percentage.

CDR1 and CDR2 (germline): MNHEY, SVGAGI. The CDR3 has 13 residues. V gave up 6 bases and J gave up 1 base, with 9 bases separating them. These data were also filed under a second study, of T cells of mothers and their children. That paper adds: In the second PCR, M1S primer introduced barcodes and 2-4 random bases.

Specimen: blood. The gene calls are TRBV6-5 and TRBJ2-5; D is ambiguous. The receptor's source is a woman aged 35 to 49 in good health. CDR3 bases: TGTGCCAGCAGAACGATGGTCCAAGAGACCCAGTACTTC. This translates into CASRTMVQETQYF.